The rows below give T cell receptor beta chains drawn from one sample of a study of Ad26.COV2.S vaccination and SARS-CoV-2 variants. Repertoires were generated with immunoSEQ multiplex PCR, while TCRdb's copy carries only in-frame clones and drops some. The data hold around 300,000 clones, with 75% to 90% observed a single time. The sequencing here drew on peripheral blood, taken in a trial of Ad26.COV2.S vaccine versus placebo. The source of these receptors is a person aged 18-65 years who received the Ad26.COV2.S COVID-19 vaccine or a placebo. Each CDR3 is given with its conserved first and last residue. A D gene is named only where the DNA matches it firmly. The listing skips clone size in some rows; elsewhere it reads once, few, many or a size class.

len | abundance | d_gene | j_gene | v_gene | CDR3nt | CDR3aa
16 | . | . | TRBJ1-1 | TRBV6-2/TRBV6-3 | TGTGCCAGCAGTTCCCGGACGGTGGGTATGAACACTGAAGCTTTCTTT | CASSSRTVGMNTEAFF
16 | few | TRBD1 | TRBJ1-6 | TRBV6-5 | TGTGCCAGCAGTTACTCGACAGGGGGAAATAATTCACCCCTCCACTTT | CASSYSTGGNNSPLHF
15 | . | TRBD1 | TRBJ2-7 | TRBV7-2 | TGTGCCAGCAGCCAGGGACAGGGGCCGTCCTACGAGCAGTACTTC | CASSQGQGPSYEQYF
11 | . | . | TRBJ2-7 | TRBV7-9 | TGTGCCAGCAGCGCCATCTACGAGCAGTACTTC | CASSAIYEQYF
16 | . | TRBD2 | TRBJ2-7 | TRBV5-6 | TGTGCCAGCACCAATCCAGACCAGCGGGGACCCTACGAGCAGTACTTC | CASTNPDQRGPYEQYF
13 | . | TRBD2 | TRBJ2-1 | TRBV19 | TGTGCCAGTAGTATATTACTAGCGGGGGAGCAGTTCTTC | CASSILLAGEQFF
13 | . | . | TRBJ1-5 | TRBV18 | TGTGCCAGCTCACGAGGGGAAGGCCAGCCCCAGCATTTT | CASSRGEGQPQHF
16 | . | . | TRBJ2-1 | TRBV1 | TGCACCAGCAGGGAGAGGACTAGTCTGTTCTACAATGAGCAGTTCTTC | CTSRERTSLFYNEQFF
12 | . | . | TRBJ2-3 | TRBV10-3 | TGTGCCATCAGTGTAGCGACAGATACGCAGTATTTT | CAISVATDTQYF
13 | . | . | TRBJ1-5 | TRBV28 | TGTGCCAGCAAATGGGGTCTCAATCAGCCCCAGCATTTT | CASKWGLNQPQHF
14 | . | TRBD1 | TRBJ2-5 | TRBV3-1/TRBV3-2 | TGTGCCAGCAGGGGCTCAGGGGGCTACGAGACCCAGTACTTC | CASRGSGGYETQYF
15 | few | TRBD1 | TRBJ1-5 | TRBV2 | TGTGCCAGCAGGTTCGGACAGGGGGGGAATCAGCCCCAGCATTTT | CASRFGQGGNQPQHF
14 | . | TRBD1 | TRBJ2-7 | TRBV27 | TGTGCCAGCAGCTTGGACAGGGGACCCTACGAGCAGTACTTC | CASSLDRGPYEQYF
13 | . | . | TRBJ2-7 | TRBV7-9 | TGTGCCAGCCACCTTTCAGGGACCTACGAGCAGTACTTC | CASHLSGTYEQYF
15 | . | . | TRBJ2-7 | TRBV15 | TGTGCCACCAGCATTTCCCCCGGGACCTACTACGAGCAGTACTTC | CATSISPGTYYEQYF
14 | . | . | TRBJ1-4 | TRBV28 | TGTGCCAGCAGTCTGGGGGAGTCGGTGGGAAAACTGTTTTTT | CASSLGESVGKLFF
16 | once | TRBD1 | TRBJ1-5 | TRBV5-5 | TGTGCCAGCAGCTTGGACCCGGGACAGAGCAATCAGCCCCAGCATTTT | CASSLDPGQSNQPQHF
16 | . | TRBD1 | TRBJ1-4 | TRBV5-1 | TGCGCCAGCAGCGGCGGGACAGGGGCCACGTTTGGGAGGCTGTTTTTT | CASSGGTGATFGRLFF
13 | . | . | TRBJ1-2 | TRBV30 | TGTGCCTGGAGCCCTGGGGCCGTCTATGGCTACACCTTC | CAWSPGAVYGYTF
17 | . | TRBD2 | TRBJ2-1 | TRBV27 | TGTGCCAGCAGTACACCCTGGACTAGCGGGAGGAGTGATGAGCAGTTCTTC | CASSTPWTSGRSDEQFF
14 | . | . | TRBJ2-7 | TRBV11-2 | TGTGCCAGCAGCTCTACAGGGAGCCTCTACGAGCAGTACTTC | CASSSTGSLYEQYF
19 | once | TRBD2 | TRBJ2-5 | TRBV7-3 | TGTGCCAGCAGCTCGACGGGCGGGACTAGCGGGAGTAGGTTGGAGACCCAGTACTTC | CASSSTGGTSGSRLETQYF
11 | . | . | TRBJ1-2 | TRBV30 | TGTGCCTGCGGACAGACTTATGGCTACACCTTC | CACGQTYGYTF
14 | . | . | TRBJ1-4 | TRBV19 | TGTGCCAGTAGTACTAGAGATGGGAGGGAAAAACTGTTTTTT | CASSTRDGREKLFF
14 | . | . | TRBJ1-1 | TRBV7-9 | TGTGCCAGCAGCTTTGATAGGATTGTCGCTGAAGCTTTCTTT | CASSFDRIVAEAFF
13 | . | . | TRBJ2-1 | TRBV5-1 | TGCGCCAGCAGCTCCGACAATAGCAATGAGCAGTTCTTC | CASSSDNSNEQFF
14 | few | . | TRBJ1-6 | TRBV5-1 | TGCGCCAGCAACGCAGGGGTTCAGAATTCACCCCTCCACTTT | CASNAGVQNSPLHF
17 | few | TRBD1 | TRBJ1-1 | TRBV27 | TGTGCCAGCAGTTTACTAGGAGGGGGGACAGGGAACACTGAAGCTTTCTTT | CASSLLGGGTGNTEAFF
15 | many | TRBD1 | TRBJ1-1 | TRBV28 | TGTGCCAGCAGTTCCCTCGGGGCAGGGGGAGATGAAGCTTTCTTT | CASSSLGAGGDEAFF
13 | once | TRBD1 | TRBJ2-5 | TRBV12-3/TRBV12-4 | TGTGCCAGCAGGGGGACAGCCCAAGAGACCCAGTACTTC | CASRGTAQETQYF
16 | once | . | TRBJ2-2 | TRBV7-9 | TGTGCCAGCAGCTTTCCGGGACAACAGAACACCGGGGAGCTGTTTTTT | CASSFPGQQNTGELFF
15 | . | . | TRBJ2-2 | TRBV5-1 | TGCGCCAGCAGCTTGGAGGTCAGCCACACCGGGGAGCTGTTTTTT | CASSLEVSHTGELFF
16 | . | TRBD1 | TRBJ2-3 | TRBV5-1 | TGCGCCAGCAGCTCGGGACAGGCCCATTTGGCGGATACGCAGTATTTT | CASSSGQAHLADTQYF
14 | . | . | TRBJ1-2 | TRBV7-8 | TGTGCCAGCAGCCGCCAAGCACCGAACTATGGCTACACCTTC | CASSRQAPNYGYTF
14 | . | . | TRBJ2-2 | TRBV24-1 | TGTGCCACCAGCCGCGAAGGGAACACCGGGGAGCTGTTTTTT | CATSREGNTGELFF
13 | . | . | TRBJ1-5 | TRBV6-1 | TGTGCCAGCAGTGAAGCGTCCGGTCAGCCCCAGCATTTT | CASSEASGQPQHF
19 | . | . | TRBJ2-6 | TRBV7-2 | TGTGCCAGCAGCCCCCAGGCGGGACTTCTCGGCTCTGGGGCCAACGTCCTGACTTTC | CASSPQAGLLGSGANVLTF
15 | . | . | TRBJ2-5 | TRBV11-1 | TGTGCCAGCAGCTTAGGAACGGGATATCAAGAGACCCAGTACTTC | CASSLGTGYQETQYF
12 | . | . | TRBJ2-2 | TRBV2 | TGTGCCAGCTCTCGAAACACCGGGGAGCTGTTTTTT | CASSRNTGELFF
17 | . | TRBD2 | TRBJ2-7 | TRBV28 | TGTGCCAGCAGCCTTGCCCTACTAGCGGGGGGGCCCTACGAGCAGTACTTC | CASSLALLAGGPYEQYF
14 | . | TRBD2 | TRBJ2-1 | TRBV6-6 | TGTGCCAGCACTTTAGCGGGGGGCTACAATGAGCAGTTCTTC | CASTLAGGYNEQFF